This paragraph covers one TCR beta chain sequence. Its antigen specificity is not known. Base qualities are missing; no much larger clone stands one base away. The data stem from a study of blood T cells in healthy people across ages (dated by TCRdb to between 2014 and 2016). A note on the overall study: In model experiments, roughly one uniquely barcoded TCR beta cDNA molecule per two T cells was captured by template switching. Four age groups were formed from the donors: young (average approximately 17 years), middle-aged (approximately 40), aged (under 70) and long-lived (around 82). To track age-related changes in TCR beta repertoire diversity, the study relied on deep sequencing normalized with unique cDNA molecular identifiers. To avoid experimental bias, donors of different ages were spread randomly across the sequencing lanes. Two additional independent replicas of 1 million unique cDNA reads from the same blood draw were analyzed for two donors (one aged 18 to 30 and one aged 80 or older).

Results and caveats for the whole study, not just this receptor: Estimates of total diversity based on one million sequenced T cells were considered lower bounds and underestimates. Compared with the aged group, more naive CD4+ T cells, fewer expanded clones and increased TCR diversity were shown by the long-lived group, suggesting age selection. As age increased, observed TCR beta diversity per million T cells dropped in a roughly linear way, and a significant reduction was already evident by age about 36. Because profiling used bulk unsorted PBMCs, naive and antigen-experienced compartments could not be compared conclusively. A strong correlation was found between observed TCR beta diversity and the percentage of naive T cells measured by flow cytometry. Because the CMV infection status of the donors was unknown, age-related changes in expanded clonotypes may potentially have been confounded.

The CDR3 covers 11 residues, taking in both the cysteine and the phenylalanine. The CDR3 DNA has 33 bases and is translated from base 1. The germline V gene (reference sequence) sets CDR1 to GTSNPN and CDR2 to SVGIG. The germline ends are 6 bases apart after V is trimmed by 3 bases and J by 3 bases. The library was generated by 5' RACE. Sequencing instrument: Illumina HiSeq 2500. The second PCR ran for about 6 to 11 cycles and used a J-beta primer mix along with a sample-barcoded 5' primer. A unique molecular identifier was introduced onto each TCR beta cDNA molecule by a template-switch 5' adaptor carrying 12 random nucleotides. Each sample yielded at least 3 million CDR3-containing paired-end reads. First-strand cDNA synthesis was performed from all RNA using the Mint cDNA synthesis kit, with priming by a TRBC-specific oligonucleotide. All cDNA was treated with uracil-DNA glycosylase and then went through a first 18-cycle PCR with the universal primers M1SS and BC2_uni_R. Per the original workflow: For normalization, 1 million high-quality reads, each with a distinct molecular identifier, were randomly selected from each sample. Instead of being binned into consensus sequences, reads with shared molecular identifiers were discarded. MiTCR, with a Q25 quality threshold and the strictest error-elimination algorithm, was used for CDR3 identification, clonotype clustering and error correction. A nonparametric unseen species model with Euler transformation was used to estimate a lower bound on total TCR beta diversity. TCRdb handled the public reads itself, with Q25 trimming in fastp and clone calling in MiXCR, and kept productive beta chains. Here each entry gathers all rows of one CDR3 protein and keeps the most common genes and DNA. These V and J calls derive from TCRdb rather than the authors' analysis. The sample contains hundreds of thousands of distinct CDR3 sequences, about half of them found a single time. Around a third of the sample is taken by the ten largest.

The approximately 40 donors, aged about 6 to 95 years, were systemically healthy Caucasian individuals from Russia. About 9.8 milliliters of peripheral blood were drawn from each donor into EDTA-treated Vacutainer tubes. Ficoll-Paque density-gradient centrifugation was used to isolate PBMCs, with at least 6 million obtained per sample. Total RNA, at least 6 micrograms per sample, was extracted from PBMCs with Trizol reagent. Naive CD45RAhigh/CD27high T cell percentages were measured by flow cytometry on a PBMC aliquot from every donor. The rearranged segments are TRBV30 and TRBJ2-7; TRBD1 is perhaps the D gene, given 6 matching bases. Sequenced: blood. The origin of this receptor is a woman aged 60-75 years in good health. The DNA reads TGTGCCTGGAGGGACAGCTACGAGCAGTACTTC. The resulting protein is CAWRDSYEQYF.